Only one count was recorded for the clone carrying this T cell receptor (beta chain). Its antigen is unidentified. This entry belongs to a study of blood T cells in healthy people across ages. Study-wide results and limits: Naive T cell percentage and TCR beta diversity correlated strongly.

The CDR3 runs to 15 residues. The V gene's germline CDR1 is MNHNS and CDR2 SASEGT. V gave up 4 bases and J gave up 0 bases, with 10 bases separating them. Combining a sample-barcoded 5' primer with a J-beta primer mix, a second PCR ran for 7 to 11 cycles. TCRdb itself ran the 5' RACE reads through MiXCR, one entry per CDR3 protein. Among hundreds of thousands of distinct CDR3 sequences listed, just under 25% were seen once. The same data also went into a second study, on T cells of mothers and their children. Turning to that study: Pairs that are related and pairs that are unrelated have TCR recombination output shaped similarly by thymic selection.

The clonotype was recovered from a boy between 5 and 17 years old in good health. The chain carries TRBV6-1 and TRBJ2-4; D ambiguous. Sample: blood. CDR3 sequence (DNA): TGTGCCAGCAGTGGGGCACAACGAGCCAAAAACATTCAGTACTTC. It specifies CASSGAQRAKNIQYF.